This T cell receptor (beta chain) was obtained from a study of T cell responses to AZD1222 COVID-19 vaccine. As for the study in general: Recipients boosted at about 4 weeks or about 12 weeks are pooled.

A word on this clone: Its specificity is not known.

The method was immunoSEQ multiplex PCR; TCRdb's version includes in-frame clones alone and lacks a portion of them. This sample has roughly 180,000 clones; 80% to 90% occur once, and the top ten carry approximately 0.5%. General study results and limits: Clonal diversity may have been underestimated in mostly white British donors. Recipients of two AZD1222 doses showed rising Spike-specific TCR breadth and depth. No day 14 peak samples; only post-peak repertoires were characterized.

The V gene's germline CDR1 is MNHEY and CDR2 SMNVEV (reference sequence). V was pared by 4 bases and J by 0 bases, with 5 bases of the junction left unmatched. The CDR3 is 18 residues long. Here the sequenced sample was peripheral blood, taken on day 0 of AZD1222 vaccination. The receptor was derived from an adult in good health. The rearrangement uses TRBV27 and TRBJ2-5; 16 bases are a match to TRBD2. CDR3 residues: CASSSGTSGRAYQETQYF. The CDR3 nucleotides are TGTGCCAGCAGTTCCGGGACTAGCGGGAGGGCGTACCAAGAGACCCAGTACTTC.